Listed here are 9 T cell receptor beta chains from one sample, sequenced in a study of blood T cell repertoires in COVID-19. Only in-frame clones appear in the TCRdb table, and some are missing; sequencing was by immunoSEQ multiplex PCR. The repertoire consists of roughly 320,000 clones, with roughly 85% occurring once and the leading ten covering around 7.8%. The source material was peripheral blood. These receptors were obtained from a human donor in a cohort sampled during active COVID-19.

The chain carries TRBV6-2 or TRBV6-3 and TRBJ2-3, with TRBD2 identical over 12 bases. This CDR3 region has 21 residues. V gave up 5 bases and J gave up 2 bases; unmatched junction bases: 20. The V gene's germline CDR1 is MNHEY and CDR2 SVGEGT. In nucleotides, the CDR3 is TGTGCCAGCAGTACCCCACCAACTAGCGGGGGGAACCCGAGGTTCACAGATACGCAGTATTTT. Its translation: CASSTPPTSGGNPRFTDTQYF.

The chain joins TRBV6-4 to TRBJ2-4; maybe TRBD2 (5 bases). CDR3 length: 17 residues. V lost 4 bases and J 3 bases, leaving 19 bases between the germline ends. Germline V gene data show CDR1 as MRHNA and CDR2 as SNTAGT. This CDR3 reads CASSATFGPAGKNIQYF. The DNA of the CDR3 is TGTGCCAGCAGTGCCACGTTTGGCCCGGCGGGCAAAAACATTCAGTACTTC.

This clone rates as medium-sized (0.01 to 0.1%). The V call is TRBV2, the J call TRBJ1-1, with D uncertain. The CDR3 is made up of 13 amino acids. The ends were cut back, 3 bases at V and 4 bases at J, with 9 bases in the middle. CDR1 and CDR2 from the germline V gene are SNHLY and FYNNEI. CDR3 loop: CASSELEGTEAFF. In DNA form, the CDR3 reads TGTGCCAGCAGTGAGTTGGAGGGCACTGAAGCTTTCTTT.

This clone was recorded only once. The chain carries TRBV5-4 and TRBJ2-5; 11 bases fit TRBD1. Trimming cost V 2 bases and J 4 bases; bases outside gene matches: 7. Per germline, CDR1 SGHNT and CDR2 YYREEE (reference sequence). The CDR3 totals 16 residues. The CDR3 nucleotides read TGTGCCAGCAGCTTAAAGGGACAGGGGGGGAGAGAGACCCAGTACTTC. The encoded protein is CASSLKGQGGRETQYF.

This clone was counted once. This chain joins TRBV19 and TRBJ2-3, with D unresolved. The CDR3 loop spans 15 amino acids. In germline, CDR1 is LNHDA, CDR2 SQIVND (reference sequence). V gave up 5 bases and J gave up 2 bases, with 14 bases separating them. Here the CDR3 DNA reads TGTGCCAGTAGTGGCCTGTATCATACCACAGATACGCAGTATTTT. As protein: CASSGLYHTTDTQYF. Drawing the rest from reference TRBV19 and TRBJ2-3, the complete variable domain is DGGITQSPKYLFRKEGQNVTLSCEQNLNHDAMYWYRQDPGQGLRLIYYSQIVNDFQKGDIAEGYSVSREKKESFPLTVTSAQKNPTAFYLCASSGLYHTTDTQYFGPGTRLTVL.

CDR3 nucleotides: TGCAGTGCTCGACAGGGGGGAGCTTTCTTT. Its protein product is CSARQGGAFF. The rearrangement links TRBV20-1 to TRBJ1-1; TRBD1 agrees at 9 bases. J lost 10 bases, V lost 5 bases, and 2 bases had no gene match. Germline CDR1 DFQATT, CDR2 SNEGSKA (reference sequence). The CDR3 loop spans 10 amino acids.

The rearrangement uses TRBV2 and TRBJ2-3; tentative D call: TRBD2 (5 bases). CDR1 SNHLY and CDR2 FYNNEI come from the germline V gene. The CDR3 length is 14 residues. V lost 10 bases and J 2 bases, leaving 16 bases between the germline ends. The CDR3 DNA sequence: TGTGCCATCCCCCCGGGATCGACCACAGATACGCAGTATTTT. As protein: CAIPPGSTTDTQYF. Full variable domain (rest looked up from reference TRBV2 and TRBJ2-3): EPEVTQTPSHQVTQMGQEVILRCVPISNHLYFYWYRQILGQKVEFLVSFYNNEISEKSEIFDDQFSVERPDGSNFTLKIRSTKLEDSAMYFCAIPPGSTTDTQYFGPGTRLTVL.

The gene calls are TRBV24-1 and TRBJ2-1; D uncertain. V gave up 2 bases and J gave up 8 bases, with 18 bases separating them. Per the germline V gene, CDR1 is KGHDR and CDR2 is SFDVKD. CDR3 length: 16 amino acids. The CDR3 reads CATSDYTASLVDEQFF. DNA for the CDR3: TGTGCCACCAGTGATTATACTGCTTCTCTCGTCGATGAGCAGTTCTTC.

This clone has a single count. The chain carries TRBV27 and TRBJ1-1, with D perhaps matching TRBD1 (5 bases). CDR3 length equals 15 residues. The V and J ends lost 5 bases and 0 bases respectively, with 13 bases between them. CDR1 and CDR2 from the germline V gene are MNHEY and SMNVEV (reference sequence). The CDR3 loop reads CASSLSSGMNTEAFF. CDR3 DNA sequence: TGTGCCAGCAGTCTAAGCTCAGGGATGAACACTGAAGCTTTCTTT.